The 29 T cell receptor beta chains below come from one sample, sequenced in a study of cytomegalovirus exposure and HLA in healthy donors. The PCR had 60 Vbeta and 13 Jbeta primers. TCRdb's copy holds only in-frame clones and misses some; the assay was immunoSEQ multiplex PCR. This table has about 160,000 clones, 60% to 85% appearing once. The sample consisted of PBMCs. Every receptor here comes from a man aged 45-60 years in good health and CMV-seropositive.

This clone was seen a single time. This chain links TRBV25-1 with TRBJ1-1; D is ambiguous. The CDR3 runs to 15 residues. With 5 bases removed from V and 4 bases from J, the gap between germline ends came to 17 bases. The germline gives CDR1 MGHDK, CDR2 SYGVNS. The DNA for the CDR3 is TGTGCCAGCAGTTCCTTTAGGGAGGTGGGCACTGAAGCTTTCTTT. It is translated as CASSSFREVGTEAFF.

V usage is TRBV15 and J usage is TRBJ2-7; 9 bases are a match to TRBD1. The CDR3 is made up of 17 amino acids. V shed 0 bases, J shed 3 bases, and the junction held 9 bases outside the gene matches. The germline CDR1 and CDR2 sequences are LNHNV and YYDKDF (reference sequence). Here the CDR3 reads CATSRDCPGQGFYEQYF. The CDR3 bases are TGTGCCACCAGCAGAGATTGCCCGGGACAGGGCTTCTACGAGCAGTACTTC.

This sequence joins TRBV7-2 and TRBJ2-7; D possibly corresponds to TRBD1 (7 bases). Germline V lookup: CDR1 SGHTA, CDR2 FQGNSA. The CDR3 sequence is 14 residues long. Deletions cut 4 bases from V and 5 bases from J, with 15 bases between. This CDR3 is CASSWRAGGNEQYF. CDR3 DNA: TGTGCCAGCAGCTGGAGGGCAGGGGGAAACGAGCAGTACTTC. Using reference TRBV7-2 and TRBJ2-7 for the parts outside the CDR3, the full variable domain is GAGVSQSPSNKVTEKGKDVELRCDPISGHTALYWYRQSLGQGLEFLIYFQGNSAPDKSGLPSDRFSAERTGGSVSTLTIQRTQQEDSAVYLCASSWRAGGNEQYFGPGTRLTVT.

The chain joins TRBV4-1 to TRBJ2-5; no clear D. Trimming left V 4 bases short and J 5 bases short, with 11 bases between. Germline V lookup: CDR1 MGHRA, CDR2 YSYEKL. This CDR3 spans 13 amino acids. The DNA for the CDR3 is TGCGCCAGCAGCCCAAGCCCCACGGAGACCCAGTACTTC. It translates to CASSPSPTETQYF.

This chain connects TRBV19 to TRBJ1-5; D is possibly TRBD1 (5 bases). The CDR3 covers 16 residues. The ends were cut back, 6 bases at V and 2 bases at J, with 17 bases in the middle. Germline loops: CDR1 LNHDA, CDR2 SQIVND (reference sequence). Here the CDR3 reads CASSPSGWWGNQPQHF. The CDR3 bases are TGTGCCAGTAGCCCTTCAGGGTGGTGGGGCAATCAGCCCCAGCATTTT.

This clone is a singleton in its sample. V and J are TRBV4-3 and TRBJ2-3; the D gene is possibly TRBD1 (5 bases). Germline V gives CDR1 LGHNA, CDR2 YSLEER. CDR3 size: 16 residues. The ends were cut back, 6 bases at V and 2 bases at J, with 18 bases in the middle. The CDR3: CASRVAYRPFTDTQYF. In nucleotides, the CDR3 is TGCGCCAGCAGGGTAGCATACAGGCCCTTCACAGATACGCAGTATTTT.

The J gene is TRBJ1-5, the V gene TRBV4-1, with D possibly matching TRBD1 (6 bases). The V end lost 0 bases, the J end lost 0 bases, and 15 bases lay between the germline ends. From germline, CDR1 is MGHRA and CDR2 YSYEKL. The CDR3 contains 18 residues. For the CDR3, the DNA is TGCGCCAGCAGCCAAGAAAAGAGGACAGCGTATAGCAATCAGCCCCAGCATTTT. This translates into CASSQEKRTAYSNQPQHF.

V gene TRBV29-1 combines with J gene TRBJ1-4; no firm D call. Germline V gene lookup returns CDR1 SQVTM and CDR2 ANQGSEA. The CDR3 runs to 13 residues. V lost 6 bases to trimming and J lost 6 bases, with 14 bases between them. The CDR3 DNA reads as TGCAGCGTCGCGAGAGCCTCGGATGAAAAACTGTTTTTT. Protein product: CSVARASDEKLFF.

The chain uses TRBV30 and TRBJ1-6, with a tentative D call TRBD1 (6 bases). The CDR3 is 14 amino acids. Trimming stripped 3 bases from V and 6 bases from J, with 12 bases between. The germline V gene has CDR1 GTSNPN and CDR2 SVGIG (reference sequence). CDR3 protein: CAWRQGGFNSPLHF. In nucleotides, the CDR3 is TGTGCCTGGAGGCAAGGGGGTTTTAATTCACCCCTCCACTTT.

This clone was observed a handful of times. The chain links TRBV4-3 to TRBJ1-3, with D possibly matching TRBD1 (5 bases). The germline V gene has CDR1 LGHNA and CDR2 YSLEER. The V and J ends lost 0 bases and 0 bases respectively, with 15 bases between them. This CDR3 is built from 18 residues. For the CDR3, the DNA is TGCGCCAGCAGCCAAGAGCCTCGCCAGGGCTACTCTGGAAACACCATATATTTT. It specifies CASSQEPRQGYSGNTIYF.

The CDR3 here is CASSIIAGTQYF. The CDR3 DNA reads TGTGCCAGCAGTATTATAGCGGGGACGCAGTATTTT. The chain uses TRBV25-1 and TRBJ2-3; TRBD2 matches at 8 bases. Unmatched junction bases numbered 4, after V lost 5 bases and J lost 9 bases. The CDR3 runs to 12 residues. Germline assignment: CDR1 MGHDK and CDR2 SYGVNS.

V usage is TRBV7-9 and J usage is TRBJ1-2, with D unclear. The V end lost 1 base, the J end lost 3 bases, and 9 bases lay between the germline ends. The V gene's germline CDR1 is SEHNR and CDR2 FQNEAQ (reference sequence). The CDR3 sequence is 14 residues long. This CDR3 reads CASSLGGLYYGYTF. The CDR3 DNA sequence: TGTGCCAGCAGCTTAGGAGGTCTTTACTATGGCTACACCTTC.

CDR3 nucleotides: TGCGCCAGCAGCTTGGGCAGCGGCCAAGAGACCCAGTACTTC. This translates into CASSLGSGQETQYF. The genes are TRBV5-1 and TRBJ2-5, with D possibly TRBD2 on 5 matching bases. The ends were cut back, 0 bases at V and 1 base at J, with 7 bases in the middle. CDR1 is SGHRS, CDR2 YFSETQ, per germline. This CDR3 comprises 14 residues. The variable domain in full, with the rest retrieved from reference TRBV5-1 and TRBJ2-5, is KAGVTQTPRYLIKTRGQQVTLSCSPISGHRSVSWYQQTPGQGLQFLFEYFSETQRNKGNFPGRFSGRQFSNSRSEMNVSTLELGDSALYLCASSLGSGQETQYFGPGTRLLVL.

The V gene is TRBV18, the J gene TRBJ1-5; TRBD1 matches at 7 bases. CDR3 length equals 17 residues. Unmatched junction bases numbered 9, after V lost 3 bases and J lost 1 base. The germline V gene has CDR1 KGHSH and CDR2 LQKENI. In nucleotides, the CDR3 is TGTGCCAGCTCACCGCGGCAGGGGGGAAGGAGCAATCAGCCCCAGCATTTT. This sequence encodes CASSPRQGGRSNQPQHF.

J is TRBJ1-6 and V is TRBV19, with D possibly being TRBD1 (6 bases). This CDR3 contains 17 residues. Germline assignment: CDR1 LNHDA and CDR2 SQIVND (reference sequence). Deletions cut 5 bases from V and 0 bases from J, with 14 bases between. CDR3 sequence reads: CASSFGQLSSYNSPLHF. The CDR3, as DNA: TGTGCCAGTAGTTTCGGACAGCTCAGCTCCTATAATTCACCCCTCCACTTT.

V and J are TRBV28 and TRBJ2-1; tentatively, D is TRBD1 (7 bases). CDR3 length equals 13 residues. The V gene's germline CDR1 is MDHEN and CDR2 SYDVKM. V was shortened by 7 bases and J by 4 bases, with 11 bases between the two germline ends. CDR3 region: CASKPGGYNEQFF. The CDR3 bases are TGTGCCAGCAAACCAGGGGGGTACAATGAGCAGTTCTTC.

The chain has TRBV9 and TRBJ2-7; 7 nucleotides agree with TRBD1. The germline gives CDR1 SGDLS, CDR2 YYNGEE. The ends lost 0 bases at V and 2 bases at J; junction bases unmatched: 8. The CDR3 consists of 16 residues. CDR3 region: CASSVGILGQTYEQYF. The CDR3 nucleotides are TGTGCCAGCAGCGTAGGAATCTTGGGACAGACCTACGAGCAGTACTTC. Supplemented by reference TRBV9 and TRBJ2-7, the full variable domain reads DSGVTQTPKHLITATGQRVTLRCSPRSGDLSVYWYQQSLDQGLQFLIQYYNGEERAKGNILERFSAQQFPDLHSELNLSSLELGDSALYFCASSVGILGQTYEQYFGPGTRLTVT.

V is TRBV15 and J is TRBJ2-7, with TRBD2 matching 11 bases. CDR3 length: 16 amino acids. CDR1 is LNHNV, CDR2 YYDKDF, per germline (reference sequence). V was pared by 0 bases and J by 2 bases, with 3 bases of the junction left unmatched. In nucleotides, the CDR3 is TGTGCCACCAGCAGAGATAGGGGACTAGCGGCCTACGAGCAGTACTTC. It yields the protein CATSRDRGLAAYEQYF. Together with reference TRBV15 and TRBJ2-7, the CDR3 gives the full variable domain: DAMVIQNPRYQVTQFGKPVTLSCSQTLNHNVMYWYQQKSSQAPKLLFHYYDKDFNNEADTPDNFQSRRPNTSFCFLDIRSPGLGDTAMYLCATSRDRGLAAYEQYFGPGTRLTVT.

The chain carries TRBV18 and TRBJ1-6, with TRBD1 identical over 9 bases. The V gene's germline CDR1 is KGHSH and CDR2 LQKENI. With 5 bases clipped from V and 9 bases from J, the junction kept 14 bases outside the gene matches. The CDR3 sequence is 17 residues long. The CDR3 loop is CASSFAGTGITGSPLHF. CDR3 bases: TGTGCCAGCTCATTCGCCGGGACAGGGATAACGGGTTCACCCCTCCACTTT.

The chain is built from TRBV27 and TRBJ2-7, with 10 positions matching TRBD2. With 4 bases clipped from V and 2 bases from J, the junction kept 5 bases outside the gene matches. The germline V gene encodes CDR1 MNHEY and CDR2 SMNVEV (reference sequence). The CDR3 is made up of 15 amino acids. Written as DNA, the CDR3 is TGTGCCAGCAGTTCTAGCGGGGGTCCCACCTACGAGCAGTACTTC. It codes for CASSSSGGPTYEQYF.

The rearrangement links TRBV7-8 to TRBJ2-1, with D possibly TRBD2 on 6 matching bases. Germline loops: CDR1 SGHVS, CDR2 FQNEAQ. V was shortened by 2 bases and J by 5 bases, with 16 bases between the two germline ends. The CDR3 has 16 residues. The CDR3 DNA is TGTGCCAGCAGCTTATTAGGCGGGGTAATAAACAATGAGCAGTTCTTC. It translates to CASSLLGGVINNEQFF.

The V and J genes are TRBV29-1 and TRBJ1-2; D not certain. V lost 1 base and J lost 2, with 8 bases in between. This CDR3 is built from 13 residues. CDR1 is SQVTM and CDR2 is ANQGSEA in the germline V gene. CDR3 residues: CSVEGGPNYGYTF. CDR3 in DNA: TGCAGCGTTGAAGGCGGCCCGAACTATGGCTACACCTTC. Full variable domain (missing parts from reference TRBV29-1 and TRBJ1-2): SAVISQKPSRDICQRGTSLTIQCQVDSQVTMMFWYRQQPGQSLTLIATANQGSEATYESGFVIDKFPISRPNLTFSTLTVSNMSPEDSSIYLCSVEGGPNYGYTFGSGTRLTVV.

This chain connects TRBV30 to TRBJ1-2, with TRBD1 matching 9 bases. This CDR3 has 15 amino acids. The V gene's germline CDR1 is GTSNPN and CDR2 SVGIG (reference sequence). V was clipped by 4 bases and J by 4 bases; unmatched bases: 10. This CDR3 is CAWTQTGGHSYGYTF. The DNA of the CDR3 is TGTGCCTGGACCCAGACAGGGGGACACAGCTATGGCTACACCTTC. Based on the CDR3 plus reference TRBV30 and TRBJ1-2, the full variable domain is SQTIHQWPATLVQPVGSPLSLECTVEGTSNPNLYWYRQAAGRGLQLLFYSVGIGQISSEVPQNLSASRPQDRQFILSSKKLLLSDSGFYLCAWTQTGGHSYGYTFGSGTRLTVV.

V is TRBV4-2 and J is TRBJ2-1; 11 bases agree with TRBD1. The CDR3 length is 17 residues. The germline V gene encodes CDR1 LGHNA and CDR2 YNFKEQ. V dropped 2 bases and J dropped 5; count of bases not matched to a gene: 8. The CDR3 region has the DNA TGTGCCAGCAGCCAACAGCCCCCGGGACAGGGGGACAATGAGCAGTTCTTC. It codes for CASSQQPPGQGDNEQFF.

The gene calls are TRBV10-1 and TRBJ2-3; possibly TRBD1 for D (6 bases). CDR1 and CDR2 from the germline V gene are WNHNN and SYGVQD (reference sequence). The V and J ends lost 4 bases and 0 bases respectively, with 11 bases between them. The CDR3 is 15 residues long. CDR3 amino acids: CASSVQGHSTDTQYF. The CDR3 nucleotides are TGCGCCAGCAGTGTTCAGGGACATAGCACAGATACGCAGTATTTT.

The chain uses TRBV5-4 and TRBJ2-7; TRBD2 agrees at 7 bases. Germline lookup yields CDR1 SGHNT and CDR2 YYREEE (reference sequence). The length of the CDR3 is 15 residues. The V and J ends lost 0 bases and 3 bases, in that order; junction bases with no gene match: 6. The CDR3 DNA sequence: TGTGCCAGCAGCTTGGTGGGGTCTAGCGGCTACGAGCAGTACTTC. It specifies CASSLVGSSGYEQYF.

This clone was seen a few times. This chain links TRBV11-2 with TRBJ2-7; D not resolved. V lost 4 bases to trimming and J lost 0 bases, with 13 bases between them. Germline-derived CDR1 and CDR2 are SGHAT and FQNNGV. The CDR3 is 15 residues long. CDR3 in amino acids: CASSSLTLSSYEQYF. CDR3 coding DNA: TGTGCCAGCAGCTCCTTGACTTTGAGCTCCTACGAGCAGTACTTC.

This clone occurred a few times. This chain joins TRBV6-6 and TRBJ2-1; 7 nucleotides agree with TRBD2. This CDR3 is built from 12 residues. The V and J ends lost 8 bases and 10 bases, in that order; junction bases with no gene match: 8. The germline V gene has CDR1 MNHNY and CDR2 SVGAGI (reference sequence). Here the CDR3 DNA reads TGTGCCAGCGGTCCGGGACTACAAGAGCAGTTCTTC. This translates into CASGPGLQEQFF.

V and J are TRBV21-1 and TRBJ2-1; the table calls TRBD2, which could not be checked here. TRBV21-1 is listed as a pseudogene. This CDR3 region has 18 residues. The CDR3 DNA reads TGTGCCAGCAGCAAAGTATGGAGGGGCTTAGTAGCGTACAATGAGCAGTTCTTC. Its translation is CASSKVWRGLVAYNEQFF.